Sequencing of this T cell receptor (beta chain) was carried out in a study of OX40 agonist ivuxolimab in advanced cancers. Background on the study: Of the participants, 40% to 50% had some prior anti-PD-1, anti-PD-L1 or anti-CTLA-4 therapy, which was allowed. Overall study findings and caveats: With doses of 0.1 to 3.0 mg/kg, CD4+ and CD8+ blood T cells had undergone clonal expansion by week 6.

The V gene's germline CDR1 is SGHAT and CDR2 FQDESV (reference sequence). Losses at the gene ends were 5 bases for V and 2 bases for J; bases not matched to a gene: 7. The CDR3 spans 17 residues. The table came from immunoSEQ multiplex PCR; TCRdb's copy has only in-frame clones and leaves some out. The table lists tens of thousands of clones, 87% of them singletons, with under 0.35% in the top ten. Concerning this clone: Antigen: not known.

V and J are TRBV11-1 and TRBJ2-6; 9 bases line up with TRBD1. Source: CD4+ or CD8+ T cells sorted from blood, taken in a trial of the OX40 agonist ivuxolimab. The TCR was taken from an adult with an advanced solid tumor such as melanoma, head and neck, liver or kidney cancer. The CDR3 spells CASSPGQGKTGANVLTF. The CDR3 DNA reads as TGTGCCAGCAGCCCGGGACAGGGAAAGACTGGGGCCAACGTCCTGACTTTC.